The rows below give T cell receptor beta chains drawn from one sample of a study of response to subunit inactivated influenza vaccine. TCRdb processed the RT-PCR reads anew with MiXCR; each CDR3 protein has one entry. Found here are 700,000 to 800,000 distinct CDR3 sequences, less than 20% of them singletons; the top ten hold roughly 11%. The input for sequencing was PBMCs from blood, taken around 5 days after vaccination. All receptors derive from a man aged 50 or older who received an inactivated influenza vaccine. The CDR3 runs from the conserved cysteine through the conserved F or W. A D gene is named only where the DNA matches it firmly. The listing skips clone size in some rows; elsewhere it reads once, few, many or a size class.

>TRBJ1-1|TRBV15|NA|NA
TGTGCCACCAGCAGAGATCCACCCGAACTAGGGAACACTGAAGCTTTCTTT
CATSRDPPELGNTEAFF
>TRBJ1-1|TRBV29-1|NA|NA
TGCAGCGTTGGCCCTGAGGACCGGAACACTGAAGCTTTCTTT
CSVGPEDRNTEAFF
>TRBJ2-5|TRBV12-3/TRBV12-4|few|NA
TGTGCCAGCAGTTTTATAGGGGGGGAGACCCAGTACTTC
CASSFIGGETQYF
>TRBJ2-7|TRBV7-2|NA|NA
TGTGCCAGCAGCTTTTCCGCAGTAGGGGAGCAGTACTTC
CASSFSAVGEQYF
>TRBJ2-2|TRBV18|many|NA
TGTGCCAGCTCACCACGGTTCGTCACCGGGGAGCTGTTTTTT
CASSPRFVTGELFF
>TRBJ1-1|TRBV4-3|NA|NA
TGCGCCAGCAGCCAAGACAGGGCAAGAGCTTTCTTT
CASSQDRARAFF
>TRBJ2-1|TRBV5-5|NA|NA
TGTGCCAGCAGTAAAATAGGGGCGGCCTCCAATGAGCAGTTCTTC
CASSKIGAASNEQFF
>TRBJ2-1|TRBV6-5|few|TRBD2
TGTGCCAGCAGTTACGGAACTAGCGGACTCTATGATGAGCAGTTCTTC
CASSYGTSGLYDEQFF
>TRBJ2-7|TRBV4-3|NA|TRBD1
TGCGCCAGCAGCCGAGACAGGGGGAGGAGCTCCTACGAGCAGTACTTC
CASSRDRGRSSYEQYF
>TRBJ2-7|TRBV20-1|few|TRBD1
TGCAGTGCCCCCGCGACCCGGACAGGGGTGAACGAGCAGTACTTC
CSAPATRTGVNEQYF
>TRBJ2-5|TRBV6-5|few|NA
TGTGCCAGCAGTTATCGGGGTTTCCTCGAGACCCAGTACTTC
CASSYRGFLETQYF
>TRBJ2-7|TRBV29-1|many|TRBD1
TGCAGCGTTGCCCCCGGGACAGGGACCTACGAGCAGTACTTC
CSVAPGTGTYEQYF
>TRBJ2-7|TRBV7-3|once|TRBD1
TGTGCCAGCAGCTCCGGGACAGGGTGGGACGAGCAGTACTTC
CASSSGTGWDEQYF
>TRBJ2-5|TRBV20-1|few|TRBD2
TGCAGTGCTAGAGATGTACTAGCGGGTCATTATGAGACCCAGTACTTC
CSARDVLAGHYETQYF
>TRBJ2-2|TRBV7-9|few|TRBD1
TGTGCCAGCAGCCAGGGACAGCTATCGAACACCGGGGAGCTGTTTTTT
CASSQGQLSNTGELFF
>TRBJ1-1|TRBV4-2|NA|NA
TGTGCCAGCAGCCAAGATGGACTCGGGGAAGAAGCTTTCTTT
CASSQDGLGEEAFF
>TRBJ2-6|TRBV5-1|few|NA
TGCGCCAGCAGCCATAGTGTCGGGCTCTTGGCCAACGTCCTGACTTTC
CASSHSVGLLANVLTF
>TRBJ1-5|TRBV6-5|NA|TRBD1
TGTGCCAGCAGTTACTCGATAGGGGGCCACGGTCAGCCCCAGCATTTT
CASSYSIGGHGQPQHF
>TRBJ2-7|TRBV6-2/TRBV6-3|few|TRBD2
TGTGCCAGCAGTTACACGGGGGGGGCCTACGAGCAGTACTTC
CASSYTGGAYEQYF
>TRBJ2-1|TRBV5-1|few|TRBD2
TGCGCCAGCAAGAGCGGGGGCGTCTCCTACAATGAGCAGTTCTTC
CASKSGGVSYNEQFF
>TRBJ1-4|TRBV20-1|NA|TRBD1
TGCAGTGCTAGAGACATCCGGGACAGGGAGGACTTAACAGAAAAACTGTTTTTT
CSARDIRDREDLTEKLFF
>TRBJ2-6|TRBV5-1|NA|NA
TGCGCCAGCAGCGCCCCAGGGTCCAACGTCCTGACTTTC
CASSAPGSNVLTF
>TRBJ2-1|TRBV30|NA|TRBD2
TGTGCCTGGAGTGTACTGTGGGTTAGCGGGGGCTACAATGAGCAGTTCTTC
CAWSVLWVSGGYNEQFF
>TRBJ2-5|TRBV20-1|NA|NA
TGCAGTGCTAGGAAATTTGCAGGTCCTCAAGAGACCCAGTACTTC
CSARKFAGPQETQYF
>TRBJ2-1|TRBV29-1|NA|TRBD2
TGCAGCGGGGGGCTAGCGGGGCCCACTCAGCAGTTCTTC
CSGGLAGPTQQFF
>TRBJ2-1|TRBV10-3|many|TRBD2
TGTGCCATCAGCCGAGTACCGGGACTAGCGGGAGGGGACAATGAGCAGTTCTTC
CAISRVPGLAGGDNEQFF
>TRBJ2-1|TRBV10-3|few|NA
TGTGCCATCAGTTCGACCCCGAGTGGGAACAATGAGCAGTTCTTC
CAISSTPSGNNEQFF